These T cell receptor beta chains were read from a single sample in a study of post-analysis software for immune sequencing data. MiXCR, applied by TCRdb to the PCR reads, yields one record per CDR3 protein. The data show roughly 700,000 distinct CDR3 sequences, roughly 27% seen once. Sequencing was done on a sample of blood. The source is a girl aged 10 to 17 with multiple sclerosis. CDR3s include the opening cysteine and the closing phenylalanine or tryptophan. Each record gives: J gene, D gene, V gene, clone size, CDR3 DNA, CDR3 protein. D genes are given only for firm matches. Clone sizes are given selectively: once, few, many, or a class where the clone is expanded.

TRBJ2-1	NA	TRBV9	NA	TGTGCCAGCAGCGTAGGAGGGACTTCCACGAGTGAGCAGTTCTTC	CASSVGGTSTSEQFF
TRBJ2-5	TRBD2	TRBV7-9	few	TGTGCCAGCAGCTTAATCGCGGGAGGGCGGGAGACCCAGTACTTC	CASSLIAGGRETQYF
TRBJ2-7	NA	TRBV6-2/TRBV6-3	few	TGTGCCAGCAGGAATGGGGGTACCTACGAGCAGTACTTC	CASRNGGTYEQYF
TRBJ2-1	TRBD2	TRBV10-1	few	TGCGCCAGCAGTGATGGCGGGAGTCACCGTGAGCAGTTCTTC	CASSDGGSHREQFF
TRBJ2-3	NA	TRBV13	NA	TGTGCCAGCAGCTTAGGACTACGGAAGTATTTT	CASSLGLRKYF
TRBJ1-6	TRBD1	TRBV28	NA	TGTGCCAGCAAACCCGGGACAGGGGTTTCACCCCTCCACTTT	CASKPGTGVSPLHF
TRBJ1-6	NA	TRBV6-2/TRBV6-3	few	TGTGCCAGCAGCTACGATATACAGAATTCACCCCTCCACTTT	CASSYDIQNSPLHF
TRBJ2-3	NA	TRBV20-1	NA	TGCAGTGCTACTGTCACCACTGGACGCACAGATACGCAGTATTTT	CSATVTTGRTDTQYF
TRBJ2-1	TRBD2	TRBV15	NA	TGTGCCACCAGCAGAGATTTTACTAGCGGAAATGAGCAGTTCTTC	CATSRDFTSGNEQFF
TRBJ1-2	NA	TRBV10-3	few	TGTGCCATCACCGACCGAGATAATAACTATGGCTACACCTTC	CAITDRDNNYGYTF
TRBJ2-1	TRBD1	TRBV7-2	NA	TGTGCCAGCAGCTTCCGGACAGGGAATAATAATCGCAATGAGCAGTTCTTC	CASSFRTGNNNRNEQFF
TRBJ1-4	TRBD1	TRBV20-1	once	TGCAGTGCTGGGACAGGGGTCACTAATGAAAAACTGTTTTTT	CSAGTGVTNEKLFF
TRBJ2-1	TRBD1	TRBV5-5	many	TGTGCCAGCAGCTGGACCGGGACAGGGGTTGGTGAGCAGTTCTTC	CASSWTGTGVGEQFF
TRBJ2-3	NA	TRBV18	NA	TGTGCCAGCTCACCCCCTGTCTTCACAGATACGCAGTATTTT	CASSPPVFTDTQYF
TRBJ1-5	NA	TRBV10-1	few	TGCGCCAGCAGTGAGTCTTCAGGCTCGGGGCCCCAGCATTTT	CASSESSGSGPQHF
TRBJ2-7	TRBD1	TRBV28	NA	TGTGCCAGCAGGGGGACAGGACACTACGAGCAGTACTTC	CASRGTGHYEQYF
TRBJ2-2	TRBD1	TRBV5-6	NA	TGTGCCAGCAGCCGGACAGGGTCCCCCACCGGGGAGCTGTTTTTT	CASSRTGSPTGELFF
TRBJ2-7	NA	TRBV20-1	many	TGCAGTGCTAGAACGCCAGCCTACGAGCAGTACTTC	CSARTPAYEQYF
TRBJ2-3	TRBD2	TRBV15	NA	TGTGCCGCCAGCAGTCCCGGGACTAACACAGATACGCAGTATTTT	CAASSPGTNTDTQYF
TRBJ1-4	TRBD1	TRBV4-3	NA	TGCGCCAGCAGCCAAGACACAGGGGAGGAAAAACTGTTTTTT	CASSQDTGEEKLFF
TRBJ2-1	TRBD2	TRBV5-1	NA	TGCGCCAGCAGCTCCTCTCTTAGCGGGAGAAGGGTGGGGAATGAGCAGTTCTTC	CASSSSLSGRRVGNEQFF
TRBJ2-7	TRBD2	TRBV27	few	TGTGCCAGCAGTTTTAGCGTCCCCGGGAGGGTCGCCTACGAGCAGTACTTC	CASSFSVPGRVAYEQYF
TRBJ2-7	NA	TRBV29-1	NA	TGCAGCGTTGTGCGGGACGAGCAGTACTTC	CSVVRDEQYF
TRBJ2-1	TRBD2	TRBV10-2	few	TGCGCCAGCAACCTAGCGGGAGGGCCGGGCAATGAGCAGTTCTTC	CASNLAGGPGNEQFF
TRBJ1-4	NA	TRBV28	NA	TGTGCCAGCAGTTTGTTGAACGAAGTTAATGAAAAACTGTTTTTT	CASSLLNEVNEKLFF
TRBJ2-1	TRBD1	TRBV29-1	NA	TGCAGCGCCGCGGGACAGGGGTCATATGAGCAGTTCTTC	CSAAGQGSYEQFF
TRBJ2-7	NA	TRBV7-2	NA	TGTGCCAGCAGCTTAAGAGACACCAACGGGTGGACTGGGGCCTACGAGCAGTACTTC	CASSLRDTNGWTGAYEQYF
TRBJ1-1	NA	TRBV20-1	NA	TGCAGTGCTAGACTCCCGCTTAGGCCAGCTGGTGAAGCTTTCTTT	CSARLPLRPAGEAFF
TRBJ1-2	NA	TRBV5-5	NA	TGTGCCAGCAGCTTGGAACAGCCTACAAACTATGGCTACACCTTC	CASSLEQPTNYGYTF
TRBJ2-5	TRBD1	TRBV20-1	many	TGCAGTGCTAGTGGGACAGGACAAGAGACCCAGTACTTC	CSASGTGQETQYF
TRBJ2-7	TRBD1	TRBV20-1	NA	TGCAGTGCTAGATGGGACAGGGGTTCCCACGAGCAGTACTTC	CSARWDRGSHEQYF
TRBJ1-5	NA	TRBV15	NA	TGTGCCACCAGCAGGGACCGGCTAAGCAATCAGCCCCAGCATTTT	CATSRDRLSNQPQHF
TRBJ2-3	TRBD1	TRBV29-1	NA	TGCAGCGCCCTCAAACCGGGACAGGGACCAGATACGCAGTATTTT	CSALKPGQGPDTQYF